This T cell receptor beta chain emerged from a study of cytomegalovirus exposure and HLA in healthy donors. General study findings and limits: A later analysis found common viral pathogens apparently linked to several of the most significant clusters. Prior analysis indicated that the majority of TCR beta V segments exhibited productivity approximately 87% or approximately 30% of the time.

At sampling all donors were nominally healthy, likely with unrecorded immune exposures. About this clone itself: The antigen is undetermined.

Use of 60 Vbeta and 13 Jbeta primers characterized the PCR. TCRdb keeps only in-frame clones here, not all; method: immunoSEQ multiplex PCR. This sample has roughly 150,000 clones, with about 81% found just once. Sequencing was performed on PBMCs. The source is a woman aged 18-29 years in good health and CMV-seronegative.

The CDR3 DNA is TGTGCCAGCAGTTTAGCGCAGGGTTTGGCGGCGAACACTGAAGCTTTCTTT. As protein: CASSLAQGLAANTEAFF. The genes are TRBV28 and TRBJ1-1; weak D call: TRBD1 (5 bases). CDR3 length equals 17 residues. The germline gives CDR1 MDHEN, CDR2 SYDVKM. The V and J ends lost 2 bases and 1 base respectively, with 17 bases between them.